These 9 T cell receptor beta chains came from one sample sequenced in a study of T cell repertoires in cytomegalovirus infection. TCRdb re-derived calls from the reads in MiXCR, one entry per CDR3 protein. This table holds some 180,000 distinct CDR3 sequences, roughly 17% found once. The sequencing input was CD8+ T cells from PBMCs. The receptors shown here come from a human donor in good health (CMV status not recorded). Some clones in this sample may be carry-over from other donors' samples.

The rearrangement uses TRBV4-3 and TRBJ2-7; the D is unclear. Germline V gene sequence: CDR1 LGHNA, CDR2 YSLEER. Trimming cost V 0 bases and J 4 bases, with 13 bases left between them. The CDR3 has 15 amino acids. The CDR3 DNA reads as TGCGCCAGCAGCCAAGAACGCTGGGGATGGTACGAGCAGTACTTC. It translates to CASSQERWGWYEQYF.

This clonotype turned up a few times. The chain employs TRBV9 and TRBJ2-1; TRBD1 matches at 9 bases. Per the germline V gene, CDR1 is SGDLS and CDR2 is YYNGEE. The CDR3 runs to 13 residues. The V gene end was trimmed by 4 bases and the J gene end by 8 bases; junction bases not matched to a gene: 4. CDR3 region: CASSTGQGHEQFF. The CDR3 coding sequence is TGTGCCAGCAGCACGGGACAGGGCCATGAGCAGTTCTTC.

This clonotype appeared many times. The chain employs TRBV12-5 and TRBJ2-1; D might be TRBD1 (6 bases). Germline CDR1 reads LGHNT; CDR2 reads FRNRAP. This CDR3 region has 15 residues. V was clipped by 7 bases and J by 2 bases, with 15 bases between them. The CDR3 loop reads CASATTGLTYNEQFF. Written as DNA, the CDR3 is TGTGCTAGTGCCACGACAGGTTTGACCTACAATGAGCAGTTCTTC.

This clonotype was counted a few times. The rearrangement links TRBV9 to TRBJ2-7, with 9 bases lining up with TRBD1. V gave up 2 bases and J gave up 5 bases; unmatched junction bases: 8. The CDR3 consists of 15 residues. Germline V gene data show CDR1 as SGDLS and CDR2 as YYNGEE. CDR3 in amino acids: CASSVAGTGSDEQYF. CDR3 nucleotide sequence: TGTGCCAGCAGCGTCGCTGGGACAGGGAGCGACGAGCAGTACTTC.

This clonotype appeared a few times. This chain connects TRBV24-1 to TRBJ2-3; TRBD2 aligns across 9 bases. V shed 4 bases, J shed 6 bases, and the junction held 7 bases outside the gene matches. Germline-derived CDR1 and CDR2 are KGHDR and SFDVKD. This CDR3 contains 15 residues. The CDR3 sequence: CATSDPGTSRDTQYF. CDR3 DNA sequence: TGTGCCACCAGTGACCCCGGGACTAGCCGGGATACGCAGTATTTT.

As for this clonotype: Sequence at one end of the junction differs from germline and may be a read error. This sequence joins TRBV7-6 and TRBJ1-4; D remains unclear. Looked up from germline, CDR1 is SGHVS and CDR2 is FNYEAQ. The CDR3 has 15 residues. In nucleotides, the CDR3 is TGTGCTAGCAGCTTATACGGGGCAACTAATGAAAAACTGTTTTTT. Translating it yields CASSLYGATNEKLFF.

The chain recombines TRBV5-6 with TRBJ1-1; D uncertain. V lost 6 bases to trimming and J lost 1 base, with 16 bases between them. Germline lookup yields CDR1 SGHDT and CDR2 YYEEEE. The CDR3 has 15 residues. CDR3 region: CASNSEVTANTEAFF. The CDR3 coding sequence is TGTGCCAGCAACTCGGAGGTGACTGCGAACACTGAAGCTTTCTTT. The full variable domain, in which reference TRBV5-6 and TRBJ1-1 provide the parts outside the CDR3, is DAGVTQSPTHLIKTRGQQVTLRCSPKSGHDTVSWYQQALGQGPQFIFQYYEEEERQRGNFPDRFSGHQFPNYSSELNVNALLLGDSALYLCASNSEVTANTEAFFGQGTRLTVV.

The chain employs TRBV28 and TRBJ2-7, with 10 positions matching TRBD1. J was trimmed by 7 bases and V by 6 bases; bases with no gene match: 12. The germline V gene encodes CDR1 MDHEN and CDR2 SYDVKM. This CDR3 has 15 residues. The CDR3 sequence: CASSPPLGQGNEQYF. DNA of the CDR3: TGTGCCAGCAGCCCTCCCCTGGGACAGGGGAATGAGCAGTACTTC.

This sequence joins TRBV7-9 and TRBJ2-3; 7 positions agree with TRBD2. Germline CDR1 and CDR2: SEHNR and FQNEAQ (reference sequence). The trim removed 8 bases at V and 1 base at J, leaving 3 bases unmatched. The length of the CDR3 is 13 residues. CDR3 protein: CASFGRGTDTQYF. DNA of the CDR3: TGTGCCAGCTTTGGGAGGGGCACAGATACGCAGTATTTT.